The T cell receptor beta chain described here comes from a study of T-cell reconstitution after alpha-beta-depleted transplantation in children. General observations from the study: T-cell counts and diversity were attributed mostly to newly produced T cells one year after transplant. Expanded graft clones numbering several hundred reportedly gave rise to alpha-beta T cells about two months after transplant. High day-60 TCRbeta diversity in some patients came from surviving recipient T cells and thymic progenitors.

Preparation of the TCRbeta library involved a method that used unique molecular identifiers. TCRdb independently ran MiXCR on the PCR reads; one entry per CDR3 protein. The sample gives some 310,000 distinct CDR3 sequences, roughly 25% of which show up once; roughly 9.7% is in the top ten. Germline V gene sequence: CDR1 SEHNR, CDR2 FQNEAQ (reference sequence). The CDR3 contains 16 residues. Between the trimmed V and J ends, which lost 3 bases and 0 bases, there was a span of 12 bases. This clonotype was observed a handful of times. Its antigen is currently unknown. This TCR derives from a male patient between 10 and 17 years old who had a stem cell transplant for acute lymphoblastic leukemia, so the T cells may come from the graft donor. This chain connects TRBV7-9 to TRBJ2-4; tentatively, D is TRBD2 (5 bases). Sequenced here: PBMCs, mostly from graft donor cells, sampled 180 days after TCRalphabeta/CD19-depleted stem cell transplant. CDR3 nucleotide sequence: TGTGCCAGCAGCTTTAGCGACCCTCGAGCCAAAAACATTCAGTACTTC. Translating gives CASSFSDPRAKNIQYF.